The clone carrying this T cell receptor (beta chain) was picked up a small number of times. Its specificity is unknown. Reverse transcription of all isolated RNA meant that expressed TCRB transcripts were sequenced. Sequencing was performed with immunoSEQ multiplex PCR; in TCRdb, only in-frame clones are kept and a portion is missing. The table records approximately 120,000 clones, about two fifths of them present only once. This sample was taken from a study of beta chain features in type 1 diabetes. General study results and limits: PCR might favor shorter templates, but any such skew would affect patients and controls equally.

The germline V gene has CDR1 LNHDA and CDR2 SQIVND (reference sequence). CDR3 size: 16 residues. Trimming took 7 bases from V and 0 from J, leaving 19 bases between them. Input material: stem cell memory CD4+ T cells from blood. This sequence joins TRBV19 and TRBJ2-7, with D possibly TRBD2 on 5 matching bases. This TCR was sampled from a woman aged 18 to 35 in good health. The CDR3 nucleotides are TGTGCCAGTACCCCGGCGCGGGTAGCCGGCTCCTACGAGCAGTACTTC. This gives the protein CASTPARVAGSYEQYF.